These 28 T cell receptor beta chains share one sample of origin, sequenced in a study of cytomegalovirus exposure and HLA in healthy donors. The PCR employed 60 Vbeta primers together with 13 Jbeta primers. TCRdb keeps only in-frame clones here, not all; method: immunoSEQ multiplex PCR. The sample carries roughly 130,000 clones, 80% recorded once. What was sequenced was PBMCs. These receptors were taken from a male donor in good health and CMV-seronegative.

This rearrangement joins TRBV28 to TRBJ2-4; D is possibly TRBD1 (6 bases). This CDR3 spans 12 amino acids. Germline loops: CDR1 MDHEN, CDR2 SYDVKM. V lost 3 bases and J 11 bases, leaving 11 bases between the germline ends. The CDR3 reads CASSLPTGFQYF. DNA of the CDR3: TGTGCCAGCAGTTTGCCTACAGGGTTTCAGTACTTC. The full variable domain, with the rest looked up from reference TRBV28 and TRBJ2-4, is DVKVTQSSRYLVKRTGEKVFLECVQDMDHENMFWYRQDPGLGLRLIYFSYDVKMKEKGDIPEGYSVSREKKERFSLILESASTNQTSMYLCASSLPTGFQYFGAGTRLSVL.

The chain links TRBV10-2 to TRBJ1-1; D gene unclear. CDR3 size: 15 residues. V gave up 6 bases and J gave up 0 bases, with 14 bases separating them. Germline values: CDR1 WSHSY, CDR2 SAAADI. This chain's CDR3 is CASSVGLPMNTEAFF. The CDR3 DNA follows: TGCGCCAGCAGCGTCGGACTTCCCATGAACACTGAAGCTTTCTTT.

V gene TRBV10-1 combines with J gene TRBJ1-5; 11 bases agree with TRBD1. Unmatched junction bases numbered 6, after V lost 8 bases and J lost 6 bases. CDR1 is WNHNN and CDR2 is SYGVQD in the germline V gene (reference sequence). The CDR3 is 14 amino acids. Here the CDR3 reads CASPGQGEGQPQHF. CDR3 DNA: TGCGCCAGCCCGGGACAGGGGGAAGGTCAGCCCCAGCATTTT.

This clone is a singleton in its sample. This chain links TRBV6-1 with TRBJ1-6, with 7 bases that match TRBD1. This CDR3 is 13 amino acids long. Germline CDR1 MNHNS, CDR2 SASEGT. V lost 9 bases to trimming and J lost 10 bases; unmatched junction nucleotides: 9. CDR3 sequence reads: CASHDREGSPLHF. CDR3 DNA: TGTGCCAGTCATGACAGGGAAGGGTCACCCCTCCACTTT.

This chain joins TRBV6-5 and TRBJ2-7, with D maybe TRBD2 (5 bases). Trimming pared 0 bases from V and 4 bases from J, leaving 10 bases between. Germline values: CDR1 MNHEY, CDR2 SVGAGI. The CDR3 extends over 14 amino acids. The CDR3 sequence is CASSYSLAEYEQYF. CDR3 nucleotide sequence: TGTGCCAGCAGTTACTCTCTAGCAGAGTACGAGCAGTACTTC.

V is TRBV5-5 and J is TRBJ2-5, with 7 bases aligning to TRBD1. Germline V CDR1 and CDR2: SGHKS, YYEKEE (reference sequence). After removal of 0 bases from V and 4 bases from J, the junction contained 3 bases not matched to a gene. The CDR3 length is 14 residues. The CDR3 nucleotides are TGTGCCAGCAGCTTGGTAGGGGGCAGAGAGACCCAGTACTTC. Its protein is CASSLVGGRETQYF.

CDR3 loop: CASRPTVPSFQETQYF. In DNA, the CDR3 is TGTGCCAGTAGGCCTACAGTGCCCTCCTTCCAAGAGACCCAGTACTTC. The chain is built from TRBV19 and TRBJ2-5; D is ambiguous. The V end was cut by 6 bases, the J end by 1 base, with 18 bases between. Germline V gene sequence: CDR1 LNHDA, CDR2 SQIVND (reference sequence). This CDR3 is built from 16 residues.

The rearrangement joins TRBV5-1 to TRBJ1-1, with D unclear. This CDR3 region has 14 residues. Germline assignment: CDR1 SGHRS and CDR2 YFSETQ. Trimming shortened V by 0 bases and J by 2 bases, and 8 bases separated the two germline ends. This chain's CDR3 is CASSLGPGNTEAFF. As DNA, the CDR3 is TGCGCCAGCAGCTTGGGCCCGGGAAACACTGAAGCTTTCTTT.

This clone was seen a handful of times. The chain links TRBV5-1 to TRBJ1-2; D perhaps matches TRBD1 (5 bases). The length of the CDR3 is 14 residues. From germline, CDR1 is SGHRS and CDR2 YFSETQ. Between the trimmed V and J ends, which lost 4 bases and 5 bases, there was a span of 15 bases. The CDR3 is CASSEQGSRYGYTF. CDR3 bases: TGCGCCAGCAGCGAGCAGGGTTCCCGTTATGGCTACACCTTC.

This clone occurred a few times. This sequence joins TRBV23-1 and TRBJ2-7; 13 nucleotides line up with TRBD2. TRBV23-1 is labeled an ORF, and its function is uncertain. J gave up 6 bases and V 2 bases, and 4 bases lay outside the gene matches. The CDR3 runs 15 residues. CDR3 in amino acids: CASSQKGLAGCEQYF. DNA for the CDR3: TGCGCCAGCAGTCAAAAGGGACTAGCGGGGTGCGAGCAGTACTTC.

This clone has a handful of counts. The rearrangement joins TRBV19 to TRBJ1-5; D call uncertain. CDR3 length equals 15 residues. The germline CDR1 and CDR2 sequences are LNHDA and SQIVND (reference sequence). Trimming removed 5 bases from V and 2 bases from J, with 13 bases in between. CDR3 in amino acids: CASSFGLGGNQPQHF. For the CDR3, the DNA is TGTGCCAGTAGTTTCGGCCTCGGGGGCAATCAGCCCCAGCATTTT.

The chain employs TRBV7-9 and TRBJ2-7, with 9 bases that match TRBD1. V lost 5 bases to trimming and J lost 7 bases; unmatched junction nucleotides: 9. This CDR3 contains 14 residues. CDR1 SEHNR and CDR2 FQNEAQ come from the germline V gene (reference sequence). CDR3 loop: CASSPPGQGVEQYF. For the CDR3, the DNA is TGTGCCAGCAGCCCGCCGGGACAGGGCGTGGAGCAGTACTTC.

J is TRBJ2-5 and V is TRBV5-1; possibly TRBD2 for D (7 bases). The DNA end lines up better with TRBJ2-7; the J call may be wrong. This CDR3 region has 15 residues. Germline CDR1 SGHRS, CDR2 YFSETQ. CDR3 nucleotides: TGCGCCAGCAGCCCTCTTGCGGGGGCGCCCCACGAGCAGTACTTC. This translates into CASSPLAGAPHEQYF.

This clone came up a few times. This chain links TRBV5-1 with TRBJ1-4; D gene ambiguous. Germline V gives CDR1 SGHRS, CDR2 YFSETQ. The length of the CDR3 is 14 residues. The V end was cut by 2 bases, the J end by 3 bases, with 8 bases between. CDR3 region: CASSLAEANEKLFF. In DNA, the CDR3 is TGCGCCAGCAGCTTAGCCGAGGCTAATGAAAAACTGTTTTTT.

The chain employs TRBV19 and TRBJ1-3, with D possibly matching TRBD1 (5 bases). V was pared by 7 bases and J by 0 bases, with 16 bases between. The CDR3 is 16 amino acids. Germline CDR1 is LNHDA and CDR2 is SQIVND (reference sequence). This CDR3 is CASTRRQLSSGNTIYF. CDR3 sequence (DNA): TGTGCCAGTACCCGAAGACAGCTAAGCTCTGGAAACACCATATATTTT.

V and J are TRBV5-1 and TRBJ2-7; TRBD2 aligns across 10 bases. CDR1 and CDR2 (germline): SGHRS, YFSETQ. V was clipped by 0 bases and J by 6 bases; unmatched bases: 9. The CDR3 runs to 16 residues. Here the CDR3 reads CASSLDGAGGPVEQYF. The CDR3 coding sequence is TGCGCCAGCAGCTTGGATGGAGCGGGAGGGCCAGTCGAGCAGTACTTC.

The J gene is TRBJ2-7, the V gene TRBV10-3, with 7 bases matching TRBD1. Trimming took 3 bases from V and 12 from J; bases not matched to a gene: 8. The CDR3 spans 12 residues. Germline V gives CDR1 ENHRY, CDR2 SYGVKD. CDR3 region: CAISEGTAYPYF. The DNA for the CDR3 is TGTGCCATCAGTGAAGGGACAGCTTATCCGTACTTC.

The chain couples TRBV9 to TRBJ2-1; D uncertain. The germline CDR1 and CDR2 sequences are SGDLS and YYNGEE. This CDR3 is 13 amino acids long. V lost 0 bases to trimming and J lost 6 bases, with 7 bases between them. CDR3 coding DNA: TGTGCCAGCAGCGTAGCTTTAATCAATGAGCAGTTCTTC. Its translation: CASSVALINEQFF. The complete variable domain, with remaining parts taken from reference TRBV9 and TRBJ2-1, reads DSGVTQTPKHLITATGQRVTLRCSPRSGDLSVYWYQQSLDQGLQFLIQYYNGEERAKGNILERFSAQQFPDLHSELNLSSLELGDSALYFCASSVALINEQFFGPGTRLTVL.

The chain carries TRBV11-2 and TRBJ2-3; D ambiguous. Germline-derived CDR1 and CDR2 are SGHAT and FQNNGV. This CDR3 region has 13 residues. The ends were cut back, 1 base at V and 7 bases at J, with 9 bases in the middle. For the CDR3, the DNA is TGTGCCAGCAGCTTAGGGCTCTCAAATACGCAGTATTTT. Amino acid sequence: CASSLGLSNTQYF. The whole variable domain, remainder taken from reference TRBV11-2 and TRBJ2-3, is EAGVAQSPRYKIIEKRQSVAFWCNPISGHATLYWYQQILGQGPKLLIQFQNNGVVDDSQLPKDRFSAERLKGVDSTLKIQPAKLEDSAVYLCASSLGLSNTQYFGPGTRLTVL.

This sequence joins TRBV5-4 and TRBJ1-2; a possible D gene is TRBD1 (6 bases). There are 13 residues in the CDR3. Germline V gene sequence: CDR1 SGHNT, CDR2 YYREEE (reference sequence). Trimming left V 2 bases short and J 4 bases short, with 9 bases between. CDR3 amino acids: CASSFRTAYGYTF. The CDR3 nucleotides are TGTGCCAGCAGCTTTAGGACAGCCTATGGCTACACCTTC.

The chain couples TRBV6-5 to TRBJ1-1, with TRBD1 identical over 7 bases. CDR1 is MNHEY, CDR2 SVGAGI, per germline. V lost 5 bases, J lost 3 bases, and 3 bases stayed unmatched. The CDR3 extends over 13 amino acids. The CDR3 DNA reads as TGTGCCAGCAGTGGGGACAGTGACACTGAAGCTTTCTTT. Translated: CASSGDSDTEAFF.

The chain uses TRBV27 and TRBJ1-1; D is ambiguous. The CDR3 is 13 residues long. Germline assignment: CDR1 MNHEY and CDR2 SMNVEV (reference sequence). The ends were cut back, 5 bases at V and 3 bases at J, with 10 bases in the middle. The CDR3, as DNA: TGTGCCAGCAGTCGCGACCGGGACACTGAAGCTTTCTTT. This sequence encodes CASSRDRDTEAFF.

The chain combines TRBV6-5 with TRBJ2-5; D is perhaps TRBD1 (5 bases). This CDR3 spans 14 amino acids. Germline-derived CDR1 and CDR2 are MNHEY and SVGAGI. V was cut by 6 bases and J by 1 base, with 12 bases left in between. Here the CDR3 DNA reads TGTGCCAGCAGCTTGACAGAGCTCCAAGAGACCCAGTACTTC. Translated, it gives CASSLTELQETQYF.

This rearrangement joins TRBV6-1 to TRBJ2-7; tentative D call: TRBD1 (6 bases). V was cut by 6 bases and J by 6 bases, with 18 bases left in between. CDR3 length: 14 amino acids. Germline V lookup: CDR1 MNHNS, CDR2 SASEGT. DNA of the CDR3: TGTGCCAGCAGCCCCAGGTGGGGGCGCGCCGAGCAGTACTTC. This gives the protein CASSPRWGRAEQYF.

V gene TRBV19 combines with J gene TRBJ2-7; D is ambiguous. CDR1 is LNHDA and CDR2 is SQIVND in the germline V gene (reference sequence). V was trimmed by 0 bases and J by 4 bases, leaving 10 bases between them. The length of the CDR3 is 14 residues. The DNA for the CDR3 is TGTGCCAGTAGTATAGAGGGCTTCCCTTACGAGCAGTACTTC. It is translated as CASSIEGFPYEQYF. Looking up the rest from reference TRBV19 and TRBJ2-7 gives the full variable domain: DGGITQSPKYLFRKEGQNVTLSCEQNLNHDAMYWYRQDPGQGLRLIYYSQIVNDFQKGDIAEGYSVSREKKESFPLTVTSAQKNPTAFYLCASSIEGFPYEQYFGPGTRLTVT.

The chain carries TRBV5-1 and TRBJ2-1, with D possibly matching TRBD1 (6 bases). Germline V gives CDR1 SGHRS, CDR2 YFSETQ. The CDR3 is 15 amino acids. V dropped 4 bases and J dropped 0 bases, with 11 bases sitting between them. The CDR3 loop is CASSPDSSSYNEQFF. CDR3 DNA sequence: TGCGCCAGCAGCCCGGACAGTAGCTCCTACAATGAGCAGTTCTTC. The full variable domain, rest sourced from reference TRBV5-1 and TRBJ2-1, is KAGVTQTPRYLIKTRGQQVTLSCSPISGHRSVSWYQQTPGQGLQFLFEYFSETQRNKGNFPGRFSGRQFSNSRSEMNVSTLELGDSALYLCASSPDSSSYNEQFFGPGTRLTVL.

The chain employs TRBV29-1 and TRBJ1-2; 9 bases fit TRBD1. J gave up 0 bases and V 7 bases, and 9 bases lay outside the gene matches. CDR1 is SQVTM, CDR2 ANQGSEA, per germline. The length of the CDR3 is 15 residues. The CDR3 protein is CSAMGQGGSNYGYTF. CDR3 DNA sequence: TGCAGCGCCATGGGACAGGGTGGGTCTAACTATGGCTACACCTTC.

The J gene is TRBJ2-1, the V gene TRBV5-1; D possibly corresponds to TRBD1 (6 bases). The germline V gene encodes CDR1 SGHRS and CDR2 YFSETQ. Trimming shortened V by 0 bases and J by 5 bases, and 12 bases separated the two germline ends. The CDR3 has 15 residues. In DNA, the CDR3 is TGCGCCAGCAGCTTGGATCAGGGGTTGCACAATGAGCAGTTCTTC. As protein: CASSLDQGLHNEQFF.